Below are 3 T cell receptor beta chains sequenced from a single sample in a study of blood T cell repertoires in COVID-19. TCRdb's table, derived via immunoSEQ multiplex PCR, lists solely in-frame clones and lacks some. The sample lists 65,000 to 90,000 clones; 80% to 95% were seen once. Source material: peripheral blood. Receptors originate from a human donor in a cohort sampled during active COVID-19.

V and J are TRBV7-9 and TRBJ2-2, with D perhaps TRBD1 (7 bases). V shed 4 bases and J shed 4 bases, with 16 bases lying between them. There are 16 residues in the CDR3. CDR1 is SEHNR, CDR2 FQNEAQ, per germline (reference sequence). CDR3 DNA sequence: TGTGCCAGCAGCTCTCAGGGGGGTGCGATCACCGGGGAGCTGTTTTTT. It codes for CASSSQGGAITGELFF.

The CDR3 is CASKGQGLSYEQYF. In nucleotides, the CDR3 is TGTGCCAGCAAAGGACAGGGACTTTCCTACGAGCAGTACTTC. The chain recombines TRBV6-5 with TRBJ2-7, with TRBD1 identical over 8 bases. The junction had 6 bases not matched to a gene; V was cut back by 7 bases and J by 1 base. Germline V CDR1 and CDR2: MNHEY, SVGAGI. This CDR3 has 14 residues.

The CDR3 DNA reads as TGTGCCAGCAGTCTACCCGGGACTTACGAGCAGTACTTC. The encoded protein is CASSLPGTYEQYF. The chain links TRBV28 to TRBJ2-7; maybe TRBD2 (6 bases). Trimming took 5 bases from V and 4 from J, leaving 12 bases between them. CDR3 length equals 13 residues. The germline V gene has CDR1 MDHEN and CDR2 SYDVKM.